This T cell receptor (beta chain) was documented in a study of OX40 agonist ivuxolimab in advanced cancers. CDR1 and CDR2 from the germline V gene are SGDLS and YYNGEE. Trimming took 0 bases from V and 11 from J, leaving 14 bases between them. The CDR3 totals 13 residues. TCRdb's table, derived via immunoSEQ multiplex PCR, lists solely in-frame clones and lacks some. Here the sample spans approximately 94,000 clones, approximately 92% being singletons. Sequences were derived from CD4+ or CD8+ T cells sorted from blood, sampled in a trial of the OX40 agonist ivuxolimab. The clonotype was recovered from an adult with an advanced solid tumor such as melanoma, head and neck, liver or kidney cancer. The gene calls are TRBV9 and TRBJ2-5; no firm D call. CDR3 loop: CASSVGISEEQYF. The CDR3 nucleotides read TGTGCCAGCAGCGTAGGAATATCGGAAGAGCAGTACTTC.